These 4 T cell receptor beta chains were sequenced from one sample in a study of blood T cell repertoires in COVID-19. The assay was immunoSEQ multiplex PCR, and TCRdb's table has in-frame clones only and misses some. Here the sample spans about 150,000 clones, 80% being singletons. Sequencing was done on a sample of peripheral blood. Receptor source: a man between 60 and 70 years old with acute or convalescent COVID-19.

This clone was picked up one time. V gene TRBV6-5 combines with J gene TRBJ2-2; D is unresolved. Germline CDR1 is MNHEY and CDR2 is SVGAGI. Trimming left V 6 bases short and J 6 bases short, with 14 bases between. This CDR3 comprises 14 residues. CDR3: CASRDSRGSGELFF. CDR3 DNA: TGTGCCAGCAGAGATAGCCGTGGGTCCGGGGAGCTGTTTTTT.

There are a few counts of this clone. This chain links TRBV7-3 with TRBJ2-7; 10 positions match TRBD1. After removal of 5 bases from V and 3 bases from J, the junction contained 7 bases not matched to a gene. This CDR3 has 15 amino acids. The V gene's germline CDR1 is SGHTA and CDR2 FQGTGA. The CDR3 spells CASSLMTGGLYEQYF. Written as DNA, the CDR3 is TGTGCCAGCAGCCTAATGACAGGGGGCCTCTACGAGCAGTACTTC.

This chain joins TRBV6-5 and TRBJ1-1; D not resolved. This CDR3 contains 13 residues. Germline CDR1 and CDR2: MNHEY and SVGAGI. Trimming took off 6 bases at V and 6 bases at J, with 14 bases between the two ends. The CDR3 here is CASRGGGFSEAFF. The CDR3 nucleotides are TGTGCCAGCAGGGGAGGAGGATTCTCTGAAGCTTTCTTT.

The chain has TRBV4-2 and TRBJ2-4; TRBD1 is a possible D gene (5 bases). Germline assignment: CDR1 LGHNA and CDR2 YNFKEQ. The CDR3 loop spans 14 amino acids. With 1 base removed from V and 8 bases from J, the gap between germline ends came to 12 bases. CDR3 sequence reads: CASSQVTGAYIQYF. CDR3 DNA: TGTGCCAGCAGCCAAGTAACAGGTGCCTACATTCAGTACTTC.